One and the same sample provided the 17 T cell receptor beta chains below, sequenced in a study of tumor T cells in aggressive B-cell lymphoma. Measured with immunoSEQ multiplex PCR; TCRdb has only the in-frame clones, and not every one. The sample contains thousands of clones, approximately 90% of which appear only once. Sequencing was carried out using tumor tissue. Receptor source: an adult with diffuse large B cell lymphoma.

CDR3 DNA sequence: TGTGCCAGCAGTTCCCCGGACAGGAAATATAGCAATCAGCCCCAGCATTTT. As protein: CASSSPDRKYSNQPQHF. The rearrangement links TRBV7-8 to TRBJ1-5, with 7 bases fitting TRBD1. The CDR3 is made up of 17 amino acids. The germline gives CDR1 SGHVS, CDR2 FQNEAQ. V shed 6 bases and J 0 bases; nucleotides not matched to a gene: 11.

J is TRBJ2-6 and V is TRBV27; tentative D call: TRBD2 (5 bases). The germline gives CDR1 MNHEY, CDR2 SMNVEV (reference sequence). V was pared by 4 bases and J by 3 bases, with 10 bases between. This CDR3 region has 15 residues. CDR3 protein: CASSSRRDGANVLTF. The CDR3 DNA reads as TGTGCCAGCAGTTCAAGACGGGATGGGGCCAACGTCCTGACTTTC.

This chain links TRBV11-1 with TRBJ2-1, with D tentatively TRBD1 (5 bases). V lost 5 bases and J lost 7, with 15 bases in between. Germline assignment: CDR1 SGHAT and CDR2 FQDESV (reference sequence). The CDR3 has 14 amino acids. CDR3 DNA sequence: TGTGCCAGCAGCCTTGCAGGGCCCACGAATGAGCAGTTCTTC. Translating it yields CASSLAGPTNEQFF.

V usage is TRBV14 and J usage is TRBJ2-5; D might be TRBD1 (6 bases). The assigned J gene may be wrong: the sequence end matches TRBJ2-7 better. Germline-derived CDR1 and CDR2 are SGHDN and FVKESK. There are 18 residues in the CDR3. The DNA of the CDR3 is TGTGCCAGCAGCCAAGAAGGCATCGGTAGGCAGGGGAGCTACGAGCAGTACTTC. Translated, it gives CASSQEGIGRQGSYEQYF.

The gene calls are TRBV7-6 and TRBJ1-3; D is ambiguous. Germline V gene lookup returns CDR1 SGHVS and CDR2 FNYEAQ. The CDR3 totals 15 residues. Deletions cut 1 base from V and 2 bases from J, with 9 bases between. CDR3 sequence (DNA): TGTGCCAGCAGCTTAGACCCGGCGGCTGGAAACACCATATATTTT. Amino acid sequence: CASSLDPAAGNTIYF.

The chain employs TRBV7-2 and TRBJ2-7, with 10 bases aligning to TRBD2. V was pared by 5 bases and J by 6 bases, with 10 bases of the junction left unmatched. This CDR3 contains 15 residues. The germline V gene encodes CDR1 SGHTA and CDR2 FQGNSA. CDR3 coding DNA: TGTGCCAGCAGCGTAGGCCTAGCGGGGGCGGCCGAGCAGTACTTC. It yields the protein CASSVGLAGAAEQYF.

This clone was observed a few times. The rearrangement links TRBV7-6 to TRBJ2-1; possible D gene TRBD2, 6 bases. This CDR3 spans 13 amino acids. The germline CDR1 and CDR2 sequences are SGHVS and FNYEAQ. Trimming took off 5 bases at V and 7 bases at J, with 12 bases between the two ends. In nucleotides, the CDR3 is TGTGCCAGCAGCCATTTTGGGGGGAATGAGCAGTTCTTC. Encoded protein: CASSHFGGNEQFF.

The chain couples TRBV6-5 to TRBJ2-5, with 11 nucleotides matching TRBD2. Germline CDR1 is MNHEY and CDR2 is SVGAGI. CDR3 size: 15 residues. V gave up 5 bases and J gave up 5 bases; unmatched junction bases: 7. CDR3 coding DNA: TGTGCCAGCAGTCAACTAGCGGGGGCCGGCGAGACCCAGTACTTC. This gives the protein CASSQLAGAGETQYF.

This clone was found once. This chain links TRBV7-2 with TRBJ2-7; 7 nucleotides agree with TRBD1. This CDR3 is built from 13 residues. The germline CDR1 and CDR2 sequences are SGHTA and FQGNSA. The ends lost 5 bases at V and 3 bases at J; junction bases unmatched: 4. The CDR3 nucleotides are TGTGCCAGCAGCAGACAGGGTGGCTACGAGCAGTACTTC. Its protein is CASSRQGGYEQYF.

To note about this clone: Mismatch with germline at one junction end may stem from a read error. The rearrangement joins TRBV19 to TRBJ2-7; 7 bases align to TRBD1. The CDR3 consists of 15 residues. The germline V gene has CDR1 LNHDA and CDR2 SQIVND (reference sequence). The CDR3 sequence: CASSITSTGVSGINF. CDR3 in DNA: TGTGCCAGTAGTATCACGAGCACAGGGGTCTCTGGTATCAACTTC.

The count of this clone is one. V and J are TRBV10-3 and TRBJ2-3; 7 bases are shared with TRBD2. The CDR3 is 15 residues long. Germline lookup yields CDR1 ENHRY and CDR2 SYGVKD. With 2 bases clipped from V and 3 bases from J, the junction kept 5 bases outside the gene matches. The CDR3 coding sequence is TGTGCCATCAGTGAGGTATCGGGGGGAACAGATACGCAGTATTTT. Translated, it gives CAISEVSGGTDTQYF.

This chain joins TRBV19 and TRBJ2-1; the D gene is possibly TRBD1 (6 bases). Germline CDR1 is LNHDA and CDR2 is SQIVND (reference sequence). Trimming removed 2 bases at V and 2 bases at J, with 10 bases between. The CDR3 has 15 residues. For the CDR3, the DNA is TGTGCCAGTAGTATAAGGGGGTCAGCCTACAATGAGCAGTTCTTC. Translated: CASSIRGSAYNEQFF.

The rearrangement joins TRBV6-1 to TRBJ1-4, with no clear D. Germline CDR1 MNHNS, CDR2 SASEGT. V lost 4 bases to trimming and J lost 7 bases, with 13 bases between them. The CDR3 is 14 residues long. The CDR3 spells CASSGGSWSEKLFF. In DNA, the CDR3 is TGTGCCAGCAGTGGTGGCAGCTGGAGTGAAAAACTGTTTTTT.

This clone occurred once. The chain recombines TRBV5-5 with TRBJ1-4, with a tentative D call TRBD1 (5 bases). CDR1 and CDR2 from the germline V gene are SGHKS and YYEKEE (reference sequence). The CDR3 has 14 residues. V was trimmed by 5 bases and J by 7 bases, leaving 15 bases between them. DNA of the CDR3: TGTGCCAGCAGTACTCGGGGAGGGGTTGAAAAACTGTTTTTT. It specifies CASSTRGGVEKLFF.

The V and J genes are TRBV7-9 and TRBJ1-2, with a tentative D call TRBD1 (5 bases). Trimming cost V 5 bases and J 9 bases, with 13 bases left between them. Per germline, CDR1 SEHNR and CDR2 FQNEAQ (reference sequence). CDR3 length: 12 residues. CDR3 sequence: CASSDWDLRYTF. The CDR3 DNA reads as TGTGCCAGCAGCGACTGGGACTTGCGCTACACCTTC.

The chain carries TRBV6-5 and TRBJ1-6, with D possibly TRBD1 on 6 matching bases. This CDR3 contains 15 residues. Trimming took 4 bases from V and 7 from J, leaving 14 bases between them. Germline CDR1 is MNHEY and CDR2 is SVGAGI. CDR3 DNA: TGTGCCAGCAGTTCCAGGGGTGTGGACAATTCACCCCTCCACTTT. Amino acid sequence: CASSSRGVDNSPLHF.

This chain connects TRBV7-8 to TRBJ2-3; a weak D match, TRBD2 (6 bases). The CDR3 covers 17 residues. Germline lookup yields CDR1 SGHVS and CDR2 FQNEAQ. V was clipped by 0 bases and J by 0 bases, with 13 bases between them. CDR3 DNA sequence: TGTGCCAGCAGCTTAGCGAGACGGGGGAGAAGCACAGATACGCAGTATTTT. This codes for CASSLARRGRSTDTQYF.